Described below is a single TCR beta chain sequence and its context. Germline V gene sequence: CDR1 KGHSH, CDR2 LQKENI. The CDR3 covers 15 residues. V was pared by 3 bases and J by 0 bases, with 10 bases between. The record originates from a study of cytomegalovirus exposure and HLA in healthy donors. Study-wide background: Researchers previously reported finding some 110 million unique TCR beta sequences from about 170 million T cells.

The PCR contained 60 Vbeta and 13 Jbeta primers. This table comes from immunoSEQ multiplex PCR, and its TCRdb copy is limited to in-frame clones, with some not included. The sample holds 200,000 to 250,000 clones; around four fifths are singletons and the top ten take about 1.7%. Sequenced sample: PBMCs. V usage is TRBV18 and J usage is TRBJ2-3; D may be TRBD2 (6 bases). This clonotype was obtained from a man in his fifties or sixties in good health and CMV-seronegative. CDR3 in amino acids: CASSPRGASTDTQYF. The CDR3 DNA reads TGTGCCAGCTCACCGCGGGGCGCAAGCACAGATACGCAGTATTTT.